Following are 24 T cell receptor beta chains from one sample sequenced in a study of CD8 T cells in Susac syndrome. Random hexamers were used to reverse transcribe an amount of roughly 0.5 to 1 ug RNA. TCRdb reanalysed the immunoSEQ multiplex PCR reads using MiXCR and keeps one entry per CDR3 protein. Among approximately 150,000 distinct CDR3 sequences listed, 90% to 95% were seen once. Sequences were obtained from CD4+ T cells from PBMCs. The receptors here all came from a human donor with multiple sclerosis.

This chain connects TRBV12-3 or TRBV12-4 to TRBJ1-5; D is undetermined. The CDR3 has 14 amino acids. Trimming stripped 2 bases from V and 0 bases from J, with 5 bases between. The CDR3 spells CASSLPASNQPQHF. The CDR3 DNA sequence: TGTGCCAGCAGTTTACCGGCTAGCAATCAGCCCCAGCATTTT.

The chain is built from TRBV5-1 and TRBJ2-1, with 9 bases lining up with TRBD2. From germline, CDR1 is SGHRS and CDR2 YFSETQ. The CDR3 is made up of 15 amino acids. J lost 5 bases, V lost 0 bases, and 3 bases had no gene match. CDR3 sequence reads: CASSLAAGGHNEQFF. The DNA of the CDR3 is TGCGCCAGCAGCTTGGCGGCGGGAGGGCACAATGAGCAGTTCTTC.

CDR3 DNA sequence: TGTGCCAGCAGCGTACTGGACGACTCTAACTATGGCTACACCTTC. The encoded protein is CASSVLDDSNYGYTF. V gene TRBV9 combines with J gene TRBJ1-2; D call uncertain. Per the germline V gene, CDR1 is SGDLS and CDR2 is YYNGEE. V lost 1 base and J 0 bases, leaving 10 bases between the germline ends. The CDR3 contains 15 residues. The full variable domain, completed using reference TRBV9 and TRBJ1-2, is DSGVTQTPKHLITATGQRVTLRCSPRSGDLSVYWYQQSLDQGLQFLIQYYNGEERAKGNILERFSAQQFPDLHSELNLSSLELGDSALYFCASSVLDDSNYGYTFGSGTRLTVV.

CDR3 coding DNA: TGTGCCAGCAGCGTAGTCTCACACCTTGGTGACACTGAAGCTTTCTTT. Protein: CASSVVSHLGDTEAFF. This rearrangement joins TRBV9 to TRBJ1-1; D remains unclear. CDR1 is SGDLS, CDR2 YYNGEE, per germline. The CDR3 is 16 amino acids. Between the trimmed V and J ends, which lost 0 bases and 3 bases, there was a span of 15 bases. Using reference TRBV9 and TRBJ1-1 for the parts outside the CDR3, the full variable domain is DSGVTQTPKHLITATGQRVTLRCSPRSGDLSVYWYQQSLDQGLQFLIQYYNGEERAKGNILERFSAQQFPDLHSELNLSSLELGDSALYFCASSVVSHLGDTEAFFGQGTRLTVV.

J is TRBJ2-3 and V is TRBV29-1; 9 nucleotides agree with TRBD1. Germline CDR1 SQVTM, CDR2 ANQGSEA. The CDR3 spans 14 residues. Losses at the gene ends were 6 bases for V and 4 bases for J; bases not matched to a gene: 8. The CDR3 loop reads CSVPDRGLADTQYF. The CDR3 DNA reads TGCAGCGTCCCCGACAGGGGGTTAGCAGATACGCAGTATTTT.

CDR3 sequence reads: CASSTLAGGADTQYF. The CDR3 DNA is TGTGCCAGCAGCACATTAGCGGGAGGGGCAGATACGCAGTATTTT. The V gene is TRBV9, the J gene TRBJ2-3; TRBD2 matches 11 bases. Trimming removed 4 bases from V and 4 bases from J; junction bases left unmatched: 5. The CDR3 length is 15 residues. The germline gives CDR1 SGDLS, CDR2 YYNGEE.

V and J are TRBV30 and TRBJ2-1; unclear D gene. Per the germline V gene, CDR1 is GTSNPN and CDR2 is SVGIG (reference sequence). V lost 5 bases and J lost 0, with 14 bases in between. The CDR3 spans 15 residues. Here the CDR3 reads CAWGNWPNSYNEQFF. Written as DNA, the CDR3 is TGTGCCTGGGGGAATTGGCCTAACTCCTACAATGAGCAGTTCTTC.

The chain carries TRBV14 and TRBJ1-6; D not certain. Deletions cut 1 base from V and 8 bases from J, with 6 bases between. The CDR3 consists of 13 residues. Germline V gene lookup returns CDR1 SGHDN and CDR2 FVKESK. The CDR3 bases are TGTGCCAGCAGCCAAGGGTCGTATTCACCCCTCCACTTT. This translates into CASSQGSYSPLHF.

The chain uses TRBV7-7 and TRBJ2-1, with 9 bases lining up with TRBD1. This CDR3 spans 16 amino acids. The germline CDR1 and CDR2 sequences are SSHAT and FNYEAQ (reference sequence). Germline trimming cut 2 bases from V and 3 bases from J; bases unmatched to any gene: 5. For the CDR3, the DNA is TGTGCCAGCAGCTTACGACCGGGACAGGGCTACAATGAGCAGTTCTTC. Translated: CASSLRPGQGYNEQFF.

The rearrangement joins TRBV3-1 to TRBJ1-2; weak D call: TRBD1 (5 bases). V was pared by 1 base and J by 4 bases, with 13 bases between. The length of the CDR3 is 15 residues. Germline CDR1 is LGHDT and CDR2 is YNNKEL (reference sequence). CDR3 sequence reads: CASSQVPGPSYGYTF. The DNA of the CDR3 is TGTGCCAGCAGCCAAGTACCGGGGCCGAGCTATGGCTACACCTTC.

DNA of the CDR3: TGCAGCGTTGTAGCAGGCAATCAGCCCCAGCATTTT. Translated: CSVVAGNQPQHF. J is TRBJ1-5 and V is TRBV29-1; D call uncertain. Trimming removed 4 bases at V and 2 bases at J, with 6 bases between. The CDR3 has 12 amino acids. Germline loops: CDR1 SQVTM, CDR2 ANQGSEA.

V usage is TRBV2 and J usage is TRBJ2-7; weak D call: TRBD1 (6 bases). Germline CDR1 SNHLY, CDR2 FYNNEI. V was clipped by 7 bases and J by 6 bases, with 13 bases between them. This CDR3 has 12 amino acids. The CDR3 loop is CASTTTGSEQYF. CDR3 sequence (DNA): TGTGCCAGCACTACTACAGGGTCCGAGCAGTACTTC.

The V and J genes are TRBV20-1 and TRBJ2-1, with a possible D match to TRBD1 (6 bases). Germline V gene lookup returns CDR1 DFQATT and CDR2 SNEGSKA (reference sequence). The CDR3 length is 12 residues. The V end was cut by 6 bases, the J end by 9 bases, with 15 bases between. DNA for the CDR3: TGCAGTGCAGCCGTCAGGGGTTTTGAGCAGTTCTTC. It yields the protein CSAAVRGFEQFF.

The genes are TRBV15 and TRBJ2-2; maybe TRBD2 (5 bases). V dropped 1 base and J dropped 5 bases, with 17 bases sitting between them. CDR1 LNHNV and CDR2 YYDKDF come from the germline V gene (reference sequence). CDR3 length equals 17 residues. The CDR3 protein is CATSRGSGFAGTGELFF. CDR3 sequence (DNA): TGTGCCACCAGCAGAGGAAGTGGGTTTGCGGGTACCGGGGAGCTGTTTTTT.

The chain has TRBV3-1 and TRBJ2-1, with 11 bases aligning to TRBD2. The germline V gene has CDR1 LGHDT and CDR2 YNNKEL (reference sequence). This CDR3 contains 20 residues. With V trimmed by 5 bases and J by 0 bases, 15 bases remained unmatched. The CDR3 sequence is CASSTFTPGLAVSSYNEQFF. DNA for the CDR3: TGTGCCAGCAGCACGTTTACACCGGGACTAGCGGTGAGCTCCTACAATGAGCAGTTCTTC.

J is TRBJ1-5 and V is TRBV20-1; 7 nucleotides align to TRBD1. The germline gives CDR1 DFQATT, CDR2 SNEGSKA (reference sequence). V trimming: 6 bases; J trimming: 0 bases; junction bases outside the gene matches: 5. The CDR3 runs 14 residues. CDR3 sequence reads: CSATDRISNQPQHF. CDR3 DNA: TGCAGTGCAACGGACAGGATTAGCAATCAGCCCCAGCATTTT.

The chain carries TRBV12-3 or TRBV12-4 and TRBJ1-5; D gene uncertain. CDR3 length: 15 amino acids. V shed 1 base and J shed 0 bases, with 7 bases lying between them. The CDR3, as DNA: TGTGCCAGCAGTTTAGACCCCGGTAGCAATCAGCCCCAGCATTTT. It encodes CASSLDPGSNQPQHF.

This clonotype was seen just once. The chain carries TRBV30 and TRBJ2-3; D call uncertain. V was trimmed by 4 bases and J by 5 bases, leaving 10 bases between them. Looked up from germline, CDR1 is GTSNPN and CDR2 is SVGIG (reference sequence). This CDR3 contains 12 residues. CDR3: CAWTPTRDTQYF. CDR3 nucleotides: TGTGCCTGGACCCCAACGAGAGATACGCAGTATTTT.

CDR3: CASRLLAGGRGDTQYF. The CDR3 coding sequence is TGTGCCAGCAGGCTACTAGCGGGAGGCCGGGGAGATACGCAGTATTTT. This rearrangement joins TRBV2 to TRBJ2-3, with TRBD2 identical over 12 bases. The CDR3 is 16 residues long. Germline V gives CDR1 SNHLY, CDR2 FYNNEI. V gave up 6 bases and J gave up 5 bases; unmatched junction bases: 9.

The rearrangement links TRBV20-1 to TRBJ2-5; tentatively, D is TRBD2 (6 bases). Per germline, CDR1 DFQATT and CDR2 SNEGSKA (reference sequence). The CDR3 spans 14 residues. The V gene lost 2 bases and the J gene lost 5 bases, with 15 bases spanning the gap. This CDR3 is CSARFAGRMETQYF. The DNA for the CDR3 is TGCAGTGCTAGATTTGCGGGACGAATGGAGACCCAGTACTTC.

The V call is TRBV12-3 or TRBV12-4, the J call TRBJ1-2, with 10 bases that match TRBD1. CDR3 length: 13 residues. V was clipped by 6 bases and J by 7 bases; unmatched bases: 5. The CDR3 sequence is CASSLGQGFGYTF. The CDR3 DNA follows: TGTGCCAGCAGCTTGGGACAGGGGTTTGGCTACACCTTC.

This chain links TRBV18 with TRBJ1-4, with TRBD1 as a possible D gene (5 bases). V lost 1 base to trimming and J lost 7 bases, with 10 bases between them. This CDR3 has 14 amino acids. Germline V gives CDR1 KGHSH, CDR2 LQKENI. The CDR3 bases are TGTGCCAGCTCACCACTGGGGGATCTTGAAAAACTGTTTTTT. Translated: CASSPLGDLEKLFF.

V and J are TRBV12-3 or TRBV12-4 and TRBJ2-3; D call uncertain. The CDR3 runs to 11 residues. V was pared by 4 bases and J by 10 bases, with 9 bases between. The CDR3 spells CASSSRQAQYF. CDR3 nucleotide sequence: TGTGCCAGCAGTTCCCGTCAAGCGCAGTATTTT.

This clonotype is a singleton in its sample. Mismatch with germline at one junction end may stem from a read error. The genes are TRBV7-7 and TRBJ1-5; D is undetermined. The CDR3 covers 13 residues. The germline V gene has CDR1 SSHAT and CDR2 FNYEAQ (reference sequence). The CDR3 reads CASSLKEGQPQHF. The CDR3 DNA reads TGTGCTAGCAGCTTAAAAGAGGGTCAGCCCCAGCATTTT.